The present T cell receptor beta chain was sequenced within a study of blood T cell repertoires in COVID-19 (dated by TCRdb to the early 2020s). In terms of the full investigation: The collaborator samples originated in the United States, Italy and Spain and spanned the acute and convalescent phases of COVID-19. The samples were drawn from two sources: the first 160 participants of the ongoing ImmuneRACE study, and 1,254 subjects contributed by 6 global collaborators. The prospective study material was composed of cDNA or gDNA derived from T cells, B-cell-depleted T cells, or PBMCs. Where available, HLA class I and class II types were taken from metadata supplied by the sample provider and were not determined by assay-based typing. Sample metadata almost always included a de-identified subject ID, COVID-19 status, age in years and sex. The dataset comprised deeply sampled blood TCRbeta repertoires from subjects exposed to, actively infected with, or recovered from COVID-19. The repertoires were made available in a free public database intended to serve as a resource for research on the immune response to SARS-CoV-2. The full study reports these points: The quantity of clinical and demographic metadata differed by source and by participant and was supplied without curation.

The immunoSEQ Assay, a bias-controlled multiplex PCR, was used to amplify TCRbeta CDR3 regions from genomic DNA. Processing in the source paper ran as follows. The number of nucleated cells in each sample was estimated by amplification of reference gene primers within the assay. To quantify the absolute abundance of each unique TCRbeta CDR3 rearrangement, sequence reads were collapsed and filtered. For each sample, productive Simpson clonality was calculated as the square root of Simpson's diversity index across productive rearrangements. This is the immuneACCESS table as TCRdb keeps it, with only in-frame sequences that have V and J called. A part of the clones is gone; compared with another copy, unresolved V genes explain less than half, and the rest is unexplained. The V and J calls and clone size come from that table; D and trimming were worked out from the DNA. Recorded for this sample are roughly 100,000 clones; around 83% of them occurred a single time. The ten most abundant clones make up about 3.3% of the sample.

Whole blood was collected in K2EDTA tubes by collaborating institutions according to the institutions' own protocols. For TCRbeta analysis, collaborator samples were shipped as frozen whole blood, as isolated PBMCs, or as DNA extracted from either sample type. Taken from cysteine to phenylalanine, the CDR3 has 13 residues. Only the CDR3 DNA stays, 39 bases, in frame from base 1. V lost 7 bases and J lost 7 bases; the stretch between them is 16 bases long. Comment on this clone: The antigen it binds to is not known. Per-base qualities were not stored, and no clone one base away is much larger.

Sequenced sample: peripheral blood. The sequence joins TRBV12-3 or TRBV12-4 to TRBJ1-1; TRBD1 is a possible D gene, resting on 5 matching bases. The source of this sequence is a woman of 80 years or more with active or convalescent COVID-19. CDR3 region: CASIAPGVGEAFF. The base sequence is TGTGCCAGCATTGCACCGGGGGTAGGTGAAGCTTTCTTT.